This T cell receptor beta chain was captured in a study of T cells in Graves' hyperthyroidism and ophthalmopathy. Study-wide background: Peripheral blood draws took place at initial diagnosis, ahead of any treatment.

Amplified TCR beta CDR3 regions came from RNA transcripts. A set of HTBI primers served as the primers for a first-round RT-PCR of the TCR CDR3. TCRdb recomputed calls from the multiplex PCR reads with MiXCR, one row per CDR3 protein. Counted here are 450,000 to 550,000 distinct CDR3 sequences, about 24% occurring once; the ten biggest clones make up roughly 12%. Pregnant or lactating patients were excluded, as were those with uncontrolled infection or other autoimmune disease. Diagnosis rested on symptoms, serum thyroxine and TRAb, thyroid ultrasound, and orbital computed tomography. PBMCs were sourced from more than 7.5 ml fresh peripheral blood. Trimming shortened V by 2 bases and J by 3 bases, and 14 bases separated the two germline ends. The CDR3 length is 15 residues. Germline CDR1 is SNHLY and CDR2 is FYNNEI.

The sample taken for sequencing was blood. This receptor was taken from a young woman with Graves' ophthalmopathy. V usage is TRBV2 and J usage is TRBJ2-7, with D possibly being TRBD1 (6 bases). The CDR3 loop reads CASSEYQGLVYEQYF. CDR3 sequence (DNA): TGTGCCAGCAGTGAATACCAGGGGTTGGTCTACGAGCAGTACTTC.